The rows below give T cell receptor beta chains drawn from one sample of a study of cytotoxic CD8 clonotypes in ibrutinib-treated CLL. Data came from immunoSEQ multiplex PCR; TCRdb stores just in-frame clones and leaves some out. The top ten hold roughly 3.5% of the sample, which has about 130,000 clones, around 80% seen once. The source was PBMCs, collected after 24 months of ibrutinib treatment. The receptors come from a human donor with chronic lymphocytic leukemia. The CDR3 runs from the conserved cysteine through the conserved F or W. D genes are given only for firm matches. Not all rows give a size; the values are once, few, many and, for expanded clones, a class.

D gene	V gene	J gene	clone size	CDR3 DNA	CDR3 protein
.	TRBV5-1	TRBJ2-6	.	TGCGCCAGCAGCCAGGTGGGGGCTGGGGCCAACGTCCTGACTTTC	CASSQVGAGANVLTF
.	TRBV18	TRBJ2-5	.	TGTGCCAGCTCACCAGGGGGTTTAGGCCAGTACTTC	CASSPGGLGQYF
.	TRBV7-2	TRBJ2-3	.	TGTGCCAGCAGCTTAGGCTGGACAGTTTTTTTGGGGGATACGCAGTATTTT	CASSLGWTVFLGDTQYF
.	TRBV5-6	TRBJ1-1	.	TGTGCCAGCAGGGACCTTGGGGCGTGGGACACTGAAGCTTTCTTT	CASRDLGAWDTEAFF
.	TRBV7-2	TRBJ1-6	.	TGTGCCAGCACCACCCAGCTCAATTCACCCCTCCACTTT	CASTTQLNSPLHF
TRBD2	TRBV9	TRBJ2-5	.	TGTGCCAGCAGCCCTGGACTAGGAGGGGAGACCCAGTACTTC	CASSPGLGGETQYF
.	TRBV18	TRBJ2-5	.	TGTGCCAGCTCACCACACTGGCAAGAGACCCAGTACTTC	CASSPHWQETQYF
.	TRBV5-4	TRBJ2-3	.	TGTGCCAGCCAGCTTGGGGACATGGTAGGTGATACGCAGTATTTT	CASQLGDMVGDTQYF
.	TRBV7-9	TRBJ1-1	.	TGTGCCAGCAGCCAGACAGGTGCGAACACTGAAGCTTTCTTT	CASSQTGANTEAFF
.	TRBV2	TRBJ2-5	.	TGTGCCAGCAGTGAACAGGGAGGAGGGCAAGAGACCCAGTACTTC	CASSEQGGGQETQYF
.	TRBV7-9	TRBJ2-5	.	TGTGCCAGCAGACCCGATGCCGGGACACCCAAACAAGAGACCCAGTACTTC	CASRPDAGTPKQETQYF
.	TRBV6-4	TRBJ2-6	.	TGTGCCAGCAGTGACTGGAGGGGTCCTGGGGCCAACGTCCTGACTTTC	CASSDWRGPGANVLTF
.	TRBV5-4	TRBJ2-7	.	TGTGCCAGCAGCCGCGCGGGCTCCTACGAGCAGTACTTC	CASSRAGSYEQYF
TRBD1	TRBV6-6	TRBJ1-6	.	TGTGCCAGCAGGTGGACAGGGGGCGGTTCACCCCTCCACTTT	CASRWTGGGSPLHF
.	TRBV9	TRBJ2-1	.	TGTGCCAGCAGCGTAGCTGGACAGCCCTACAATGAGCAGTTCTTC	CASSVAGQPYNEQFF
.	TRBV7-2	TRBJ2-3	once	TGTGCCAGCAGACAAGTCACAGATACGCAGTATTTT	CASRQVTDTQYF
.	TRBV6-5	TRBJ2-2	.	TGTGCCAGCACCCTTGTTGGGGGTCCGACCGGGGAGCTGTTTTTT	CASTLVGGPTGELFF
.	TRBV18	TRBJ1-5	few	TGTGCCAGCTCATGGGGGAGCAATCAGCCCCAGCATTTT	CASSWGSNQPQHF
.	TRBV27	TRBJ1-2	.	TGTGCCAGCAATCCGCACGGGGGAATCTATGGCTACACCTTC	CASNPHGGIYGYTF
TRBD1	TRBV27	TRBJ1-6	.	TGTGCCAGCAGTAAGGGCAGGGGGCGTGTGGACTCACCCCTCCACTTT	CASSKGRGRVDSPLHF
.	TRBV27	TRBJ2-1	.	TGTGCCAGCAGCTGGTTGGAGGGGGGTGAGCAGTTCTTC	CASSWLEGGEQFF
.	TRBV7-9	TRBJ1-3	.	TGTGCCAGCAGCTTTCGGTTGGCTGGAAACACCATATATTTT	CASSFRLAGNTIYF
TRBD1	TRBV19	TRBJ1-1	once	TGTGCCAGTAGTACGACAGGGAGACATACTGAAGCTTTCTTT	CASSTTGRHTEAFF
.	TRBV9	TRBJ1-1	.	TGTGCCAGCAGCGAAAAAGCCGGGGGTGAAGCTTTCTTT	CASSEKAGGEAFF
.	TRBV5-4	TRBJ2-3	.	TGTGCCAGCAGCTCCGGCGGGGGCTCGGGAGATACGCAGTATTTT	CASSSGGGSGDTQYF
.	TRBV11-3	TRBJ2-7	.	TGTGCCAGCAGCTTAGCCACCGCCTACGAGCAGTACTTC	CASSLATAYEQYF